This T cell receptor (beta chain) came from a study of blood T cells in healthy people across ages. This CDR3 has 15 amino acids. The V gene lost 6 bases and the J gene lost 0 bases, with 15 bases spanning the gap. Germline CDR1 is DFQATT and CDR2 is SNEGSKA (reference sequence). With regard to this clonotype: Its specificity is unknown.

A J-beta primer mix and a sample-barcoded 5' primer were used in a second PCR of roughly 6 to 12 cycles. Sequencing recovered at least 3 million CDR3-containing paired-end reads from each sample. One entry per CDR3 protein, called by TCRdb with MiXCR from the 5' RACE reads. The data show 920,000 or so distinct CDR3 sequences, with 45% seen just once and 15% to 20% held by the top ten. Study outcomes and limitations: It was held that diversity estimates obtained from one million T cells represented underestimates.

The sequence derives from a woman aged 55-69 years in good health. The V call is TRBV20-1, the J call TRBJ2-1; D gene uncertain. The sequencing sample was made of blood. The CDR3 region has the DNA TGCAGTGCCCCTCCGGCAGACCGCTCCTACAATGAGCAGTTCTTC. Amino acids: CSAPPADRSYNEQFF.